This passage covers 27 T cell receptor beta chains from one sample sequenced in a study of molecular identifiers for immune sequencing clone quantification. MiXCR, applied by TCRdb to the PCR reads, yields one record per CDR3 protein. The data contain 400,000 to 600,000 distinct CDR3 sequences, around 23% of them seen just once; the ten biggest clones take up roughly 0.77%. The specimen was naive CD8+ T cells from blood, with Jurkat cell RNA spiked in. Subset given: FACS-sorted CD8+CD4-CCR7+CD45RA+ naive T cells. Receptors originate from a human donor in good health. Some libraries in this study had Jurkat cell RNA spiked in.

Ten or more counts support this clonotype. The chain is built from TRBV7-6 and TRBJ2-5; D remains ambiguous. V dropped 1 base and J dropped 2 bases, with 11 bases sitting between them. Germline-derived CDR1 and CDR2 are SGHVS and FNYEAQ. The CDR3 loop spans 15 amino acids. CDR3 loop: CASSLVLSTQETQYF. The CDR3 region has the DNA TGTGCCAGCAGCTTAGTTCTTAGCACGCAAGAGACCCAGTACTTC.

The CDR3 DNA is TGTGCCAGTAGTCCCGGACTGGGAGCCACTGAAGCTTTCTTT. This encodes CASSPGLGATEAFF. The rearrangement joins TRBV19 to TRBJ1-1, with unresolved D. CDR1 is LNHDA and CDR2 is SQIVND in the germline V gene (reference sequence). The CDR3 runs to 14 residues. The V end was cut by 5 bases, the J end by 4 bases, with 14 bases between. The variable domain in full, completed from reference TRBV19 and TRBJ1-1, reads DGGITQSPKYLFRKEGQNVTLSCEQNLNHDAMYWYRQDPGQGLRLIYYSQIVNDFQKGDIAEGYSVSREKKESFPLTVTSAQKNPTAFYLCASSPGLGATEAFFGQGTRLTVV.

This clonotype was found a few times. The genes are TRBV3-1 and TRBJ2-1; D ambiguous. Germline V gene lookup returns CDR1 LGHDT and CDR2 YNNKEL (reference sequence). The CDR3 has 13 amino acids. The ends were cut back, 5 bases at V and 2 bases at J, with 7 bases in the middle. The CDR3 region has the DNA TGTGCCAGCAGCTCGTGGCCCTACAATGAGCAGTTCTTC. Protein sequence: CASSSWPYNEQFF.

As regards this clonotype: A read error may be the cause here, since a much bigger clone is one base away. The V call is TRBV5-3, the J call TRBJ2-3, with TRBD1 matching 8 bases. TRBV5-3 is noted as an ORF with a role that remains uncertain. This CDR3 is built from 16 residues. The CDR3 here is CTSSFGQGYGTDTQYF. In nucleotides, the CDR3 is TGCACCAGCAGCTTCGGACAGGGTTATGGCACAGATACGCAGTATTTT.

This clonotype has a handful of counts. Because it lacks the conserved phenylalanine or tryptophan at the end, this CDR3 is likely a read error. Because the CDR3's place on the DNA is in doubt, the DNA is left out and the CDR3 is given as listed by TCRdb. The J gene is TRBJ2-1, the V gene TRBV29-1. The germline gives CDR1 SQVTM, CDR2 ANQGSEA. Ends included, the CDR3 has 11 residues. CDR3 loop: CSVEEGTLGFL.

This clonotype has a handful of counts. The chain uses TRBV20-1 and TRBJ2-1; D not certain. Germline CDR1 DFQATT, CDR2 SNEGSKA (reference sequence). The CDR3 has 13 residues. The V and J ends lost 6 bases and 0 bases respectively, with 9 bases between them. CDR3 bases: TGCAGTGCGCAGACGACCTCCTACAATGAGCAGTTCTTC. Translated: CSAQTTSYNEQFF.

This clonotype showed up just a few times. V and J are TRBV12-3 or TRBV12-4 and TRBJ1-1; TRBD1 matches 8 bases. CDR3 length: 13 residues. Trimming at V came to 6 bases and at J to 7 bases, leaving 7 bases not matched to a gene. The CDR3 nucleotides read TGTGCCAGCAGCTCGGGACAGGAGGATGAAGCTTTCTTT. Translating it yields CASSSGQEDEAFF.

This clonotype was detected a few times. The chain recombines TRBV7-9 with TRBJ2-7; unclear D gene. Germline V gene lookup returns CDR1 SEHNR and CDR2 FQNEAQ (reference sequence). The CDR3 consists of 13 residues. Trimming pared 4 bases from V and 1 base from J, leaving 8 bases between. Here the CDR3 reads CASSSTPSYEQYF. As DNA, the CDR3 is TGTGCCAGCAGCTCCACACCTTCCTACGAGCAGTACTTC. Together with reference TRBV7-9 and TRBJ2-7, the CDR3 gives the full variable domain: DTGVSQNPRHKITKRGQNVTFRCDPISEHNRLYWYRQTLGQGPEFLTYFQNEAQLEKSRLLSDRFSAERPKGSFSTLEIQRTEQGDSAMYLCASSSTPSYEQYFGPGTRLTVT.

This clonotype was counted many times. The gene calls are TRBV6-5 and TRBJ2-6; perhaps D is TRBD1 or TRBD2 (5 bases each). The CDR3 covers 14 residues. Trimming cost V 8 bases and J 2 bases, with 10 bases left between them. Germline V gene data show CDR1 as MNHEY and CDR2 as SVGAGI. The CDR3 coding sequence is TGTGCCAGCCATCAGGGAGCTGGGGCCAACGTCCTGACTTTC. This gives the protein CASHQGAGANVLTF.

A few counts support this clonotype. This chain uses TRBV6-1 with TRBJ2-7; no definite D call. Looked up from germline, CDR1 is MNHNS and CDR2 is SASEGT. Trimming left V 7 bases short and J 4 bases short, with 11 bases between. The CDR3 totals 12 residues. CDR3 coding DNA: TGTGCCAGCACCCTCACACAGTACGAGCAGTACTTC. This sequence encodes CASTLTQYEQYF.

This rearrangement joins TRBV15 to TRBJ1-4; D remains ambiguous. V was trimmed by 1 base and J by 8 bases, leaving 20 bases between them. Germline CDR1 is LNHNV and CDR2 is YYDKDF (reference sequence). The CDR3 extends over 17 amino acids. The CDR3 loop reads CATSRVGRTPYNEKLFF. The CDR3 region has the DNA TGTGCCACCAGCAGAGTGGGCAGGACCCCTTATAACGAAAAACTGTTTTTT.

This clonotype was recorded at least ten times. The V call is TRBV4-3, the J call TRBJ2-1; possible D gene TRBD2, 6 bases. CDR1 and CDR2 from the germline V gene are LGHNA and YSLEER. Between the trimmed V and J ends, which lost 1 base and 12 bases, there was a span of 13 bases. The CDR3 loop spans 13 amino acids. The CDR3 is CASSQGTASVQFF. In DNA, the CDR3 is TGCGCCAGCAGCCAAGGTACGGCTAGCGTGCAGTTCTTC.

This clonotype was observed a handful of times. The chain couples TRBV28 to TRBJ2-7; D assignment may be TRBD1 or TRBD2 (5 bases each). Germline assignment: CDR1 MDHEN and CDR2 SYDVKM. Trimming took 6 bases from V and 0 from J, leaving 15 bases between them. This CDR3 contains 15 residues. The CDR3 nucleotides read TGTGCCAGCAGCAAGACGAGGGGCCTCTCCTACGAGCAGTACTTC. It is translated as CASSKTRGLSYEQYF.

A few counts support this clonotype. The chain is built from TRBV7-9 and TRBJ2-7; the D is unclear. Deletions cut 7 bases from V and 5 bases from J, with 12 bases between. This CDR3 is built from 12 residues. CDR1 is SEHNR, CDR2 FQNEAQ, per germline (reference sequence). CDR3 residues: CASTQSTDEQYF. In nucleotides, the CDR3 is TGTGCCAGCACCCAGTCTACGGACGAGCAGTACTTC.

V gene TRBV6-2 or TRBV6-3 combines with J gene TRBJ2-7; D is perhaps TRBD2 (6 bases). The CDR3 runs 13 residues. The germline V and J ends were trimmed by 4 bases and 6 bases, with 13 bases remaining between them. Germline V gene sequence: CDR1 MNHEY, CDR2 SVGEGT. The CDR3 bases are TGTGCCAGCAGTTCGACACGCGGGGCCGAGCAGTACTTC. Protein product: CASSSTRGAEQYF.

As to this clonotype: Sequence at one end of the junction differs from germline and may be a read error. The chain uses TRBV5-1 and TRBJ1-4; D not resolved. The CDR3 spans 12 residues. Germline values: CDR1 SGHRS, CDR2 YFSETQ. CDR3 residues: CASSLDGSILLF. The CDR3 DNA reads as TGCGCCAGCAGCTTGGACGGGTCGATCCTGTTATTT. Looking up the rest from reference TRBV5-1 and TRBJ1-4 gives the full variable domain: KAGVTQTPRYLIKTRGQQVTLSCSPISGHRSVSWYQQTPGQGLQFLFEYFSETQRNKGNFPGRFSGRQFSNSRSEMNVSTLELGDSALYLCASSLDGSILLFGSGTQLSVL.

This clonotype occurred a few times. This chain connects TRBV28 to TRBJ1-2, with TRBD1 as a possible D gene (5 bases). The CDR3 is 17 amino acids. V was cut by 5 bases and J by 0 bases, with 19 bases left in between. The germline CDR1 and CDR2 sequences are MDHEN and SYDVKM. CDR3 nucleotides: TGTGCCAGCAGTAATTTCCGCCGGGACGGAGCTAACTATGGCTACACCTTC. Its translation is CASSNFRRDGANYGYTF.

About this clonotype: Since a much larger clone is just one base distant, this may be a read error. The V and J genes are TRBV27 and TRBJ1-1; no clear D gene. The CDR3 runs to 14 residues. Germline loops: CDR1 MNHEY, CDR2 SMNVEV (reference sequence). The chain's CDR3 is CASSLNALNTEASF. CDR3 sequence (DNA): TGTGCCAGCAGTTTAAATGCGTTGAACACTGAAGCTTCCTTT.

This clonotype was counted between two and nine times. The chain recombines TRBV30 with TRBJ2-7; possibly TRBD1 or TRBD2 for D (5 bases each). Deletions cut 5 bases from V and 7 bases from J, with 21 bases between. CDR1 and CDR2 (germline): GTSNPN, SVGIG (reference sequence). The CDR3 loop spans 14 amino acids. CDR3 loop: CAWGTGPALVEQYF. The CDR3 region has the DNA TGTGCCTGGGGGACCGGCCCCGCTCTCGTGGAGCAGTACTTC.

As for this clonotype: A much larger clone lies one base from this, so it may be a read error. CDR3 in DNA: TGTGCCAGTAGTATCGTAGGGAGTAGCAATCAGCCCCAGCATTTT. It translates to CASSIVGSSNQPQHF. The chain uses TRBV19 and TRBJ1-5; the D is unclear. Germline V lookup: CDR1 LNHDA, CDR2 SQIVND (reference sequence). Between the trimmed V and J ends, which lost 3 bases and 0 bases, there was a span of 9 bases. The CDR3 contains 15 residues.

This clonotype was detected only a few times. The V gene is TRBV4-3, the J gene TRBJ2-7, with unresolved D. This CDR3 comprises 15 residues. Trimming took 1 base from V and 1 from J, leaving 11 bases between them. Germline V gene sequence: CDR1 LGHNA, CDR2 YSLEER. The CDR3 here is CASSQGIGSSYEQYF. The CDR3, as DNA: TGCGCCAGCAGCCAAGGGATCGGCAGTTCCTACGAGCAGTACTTC.

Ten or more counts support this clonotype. This CDR3 reads CASSFQQDYEKLFF. The CDR3 coding sequence is TGTGCCAGCAGTTTCCAACAGGATTATGAAAAACTGTTTTTT. V gene TRBV12-3 or TRBV12-4 combines with J gene TRBJ1-4; D possibly corresponds to TRBD1 (5 bases). Deletions cut 3 bases from V and 6 bases from J, with 11 bases between. The CDR3 runs 14 residues.

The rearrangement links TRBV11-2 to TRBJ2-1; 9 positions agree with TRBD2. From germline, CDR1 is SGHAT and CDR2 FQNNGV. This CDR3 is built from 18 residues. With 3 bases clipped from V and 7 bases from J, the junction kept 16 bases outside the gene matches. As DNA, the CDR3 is TGTGCCAGCAGCTTTCCTTTCTCGGCGGGAGGGACAAGGAATGAGCAGTTCTTC. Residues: CASSFPFSAGGTRNEQFF.

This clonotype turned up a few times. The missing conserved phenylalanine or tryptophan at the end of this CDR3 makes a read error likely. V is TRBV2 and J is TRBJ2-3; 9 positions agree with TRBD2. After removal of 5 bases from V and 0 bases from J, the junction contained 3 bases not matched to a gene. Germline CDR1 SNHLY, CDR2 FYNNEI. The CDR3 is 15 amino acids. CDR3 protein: CASSSSGASTDTQYS. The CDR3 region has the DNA TGTGCCAGCAGTTCTAGCGGGGCTAGCACAGATACGCAGTATTCT.

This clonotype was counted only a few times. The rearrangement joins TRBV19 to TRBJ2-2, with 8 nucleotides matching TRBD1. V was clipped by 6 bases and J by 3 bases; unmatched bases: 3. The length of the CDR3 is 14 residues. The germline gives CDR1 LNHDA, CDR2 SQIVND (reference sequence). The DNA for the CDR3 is TGTGCCAGTAGGAGGACAGGGTACACCGGGGAGCTGTTTTTT. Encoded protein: CASRRTGYTGELFF.

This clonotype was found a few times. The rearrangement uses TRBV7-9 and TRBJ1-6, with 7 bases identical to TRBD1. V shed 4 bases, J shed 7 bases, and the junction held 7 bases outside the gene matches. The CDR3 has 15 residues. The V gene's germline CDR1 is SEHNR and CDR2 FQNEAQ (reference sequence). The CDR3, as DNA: TGTGCCAGCAGCTCGGTACAACAGGGGAATTCACCCCTCCACTTT. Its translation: CASSSVQQGNSPLHF.

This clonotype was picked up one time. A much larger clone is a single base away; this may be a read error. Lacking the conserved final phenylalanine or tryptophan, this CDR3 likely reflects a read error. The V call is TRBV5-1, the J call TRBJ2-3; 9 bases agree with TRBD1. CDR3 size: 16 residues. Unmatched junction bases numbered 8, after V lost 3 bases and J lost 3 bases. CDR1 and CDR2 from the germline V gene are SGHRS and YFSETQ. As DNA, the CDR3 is TGCGCCAGCAGCTACAACAGGGGGCGAGTAACAGATACGCAGTATCTT. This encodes CASSYNRGRVTDTQYL.